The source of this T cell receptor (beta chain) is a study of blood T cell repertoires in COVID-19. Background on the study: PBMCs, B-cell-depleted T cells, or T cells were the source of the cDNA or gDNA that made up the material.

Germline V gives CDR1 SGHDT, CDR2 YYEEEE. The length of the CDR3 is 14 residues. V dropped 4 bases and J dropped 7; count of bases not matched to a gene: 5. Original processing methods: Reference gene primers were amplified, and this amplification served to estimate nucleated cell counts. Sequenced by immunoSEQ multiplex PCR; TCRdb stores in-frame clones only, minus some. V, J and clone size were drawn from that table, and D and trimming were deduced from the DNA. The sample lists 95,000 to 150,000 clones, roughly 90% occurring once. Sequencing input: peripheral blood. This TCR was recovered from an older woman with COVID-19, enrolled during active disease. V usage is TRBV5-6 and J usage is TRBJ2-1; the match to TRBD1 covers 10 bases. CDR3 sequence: CASSQGQGINEQFF. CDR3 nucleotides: TGTGCCAGCAGCCAGGGACAGGGGATAAATGAGCAGTTCTTC. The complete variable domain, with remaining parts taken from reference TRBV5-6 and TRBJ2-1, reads DAGVTQSPTHLIKTRGQQVTLRCSPKSGHDTVSWYQQALGQGPQFIFQYYEEEERQRGNFPDRFSGHQFPNYSSELNVNALLLGDSALYLCASSQGQGINEQFFGPGTRLTVL.